These 14 T cell receptor beta chains were sequenced from one sample in a study of PD-L1 blockade in urothelial cancer. Only in-frame clones appear in the TCRdb table, and some are missing; sequencing was by immunoSEQ multiplex PCR. The repertoire holds about 40,000 clones, less than 90% seen once, with roughly 24% in the top ten. Time point reported: peripheral blood 6 weeks after treatment start. The source material was PBMCs, sampled around atezolizumab (anti-PD-L1) treatment. Receptors were obtained from a man aged 60 to 75 with urothelial cancer.

The V and J genes are TRBV11-2 and TRBJ1-2, with unresolved D. CDR3 size: 13 residues. Germline V gene lookup returns CDR1 SGHAT and CDR2 FQNNGV. The ends were cut back, 4 bases at V and 0 bases at J, with 6 bases in the middle. The CDR3 nucleotides read TGTGCCAGCAGCTCGACTTCTAACTATGGCTACACCTTC. This encodes CASSSTSNYGYTF.

The chain is built from TRBV10-2 and TRBJ2-7, with 8 bases matching TRBD2. This CDR3 is 16 amino acids long. With V trimmed by 5 bases and J by 1 base, 10 bases remained unmatched. Germline CDR1 WSHSY, CDR2 SAAADI. Here the CDR3 reads CASSPASGRLSYEQYF. CDR3 bases: TGCGCCAGCAGTCCTGCGAGCGGGAGATTGTCCTACGAGCAGTACTTC.

This sequence joins TRBV30 and TRBJ1-1, with D unclear. The CDR3 runs 11 residues. Trimming shortened V by 2 bases and J by 8 bases, and 9 bases separated the two germline ends. CDR1 is GTSNPN and CDR2 is SVGIG in the germline V gene (reference sequence). The CDR3 sequence: CAWSPTREAFF. In DNA, the CDR3 is TGTGCCTGGAGTCCGACAAGGGAAGCTTTCTTT.

Here the CDR3 reads CASSRKVGGDSPLHF. DNA for the CDR3: TGTGCCAGCAGCCGAAAAGTGGGGGGAGATTCACCCCTCCACTTT. The chain links TRBV7-2 to TRBJ1-6; a weak D match, TRBD1 (5 bases). Per germline, CDR1 SGHTA and CDR2 FQGNSA. This CDR3 region has 15 residues. The ends were cut back, 5 bases at V and 8 bases at J, with 16 bases in the middle.

This clone occurred once. This sequence joins TRBV7-8 and TRBJ2-7, with 9 nucleotides matching TRBD1. Germline values: CDR1 SGHVS, CDR2 FQNEAQ. CDR3 size: 16 residues. The junction had 9 bases not matched to a gene; V was cut back by 2 bases and J by 4 bases. The CDR3 bases are TGTGCCAGCAGCTTATTTGCCGGGACAGGGTCGTACGAGCAGTACTTC. It codes for CASSLFAGTGSYEQYF.

The chain combines TRBV11-2 with TRBJ2-7; D remains ambiguous. This CDR3 has 12 amino acids. Germline values: CDR1 SGHAT, CDR2 FQNNGV. Trimming took off 0 bases at V and 2 bases at J, with 2 bases between the two ends. The CDR3 DNA reads TGTGCCAGCAGCTTAGACGCCTACGAGCAGTACTTC. Its translation is CASSLDAYEQYF.

The rearrangement links TRBV19 to TRBJ1-1; 7 nucleotides agree with TRBD1. After removal of 6 bases from V and 0 bases from J, the junction contained 7 bases not matched to a gene. The germline V gene has CDR1 LNHDA and CDR2 SQIVND (reference sequence). CDR3 length equals 15 residues. The CDR3: CASRGFQGVNTEAFF. In DNA, the CDR3 is TGTGCCAGTAGGGGCTTCCAGGGGGTGAACACTGAAGCTTTCTTT.

This rearrangement joins TRBV5-1 to TRBJ2-1, with 7 bases identical to TRBD1. The V gene end was trimmed by 4 bases and the J gene end by 9 bases; junction bases not matched to a gene: 13. The CDR3 runs 15 residues. CDR1 SGHRS and CDR2 YFSETQ come from the germline V gene. The CDR3 DNA reads TGCGCCAGCAGCCTCCGACAGGGAATCGGTGGTGAGCAGTTCTTC. Its protein product is CASSLRQGIGGEQFF.

The rearrangement uses TRBV6-5 and TRBJ2-1; TRBD1 might be the D (6 bases). The germline V and J ends were trimmed by 7 bases and 9 bases, with 16 bases remaining between them. CDR1 MNHEY and CDR2 SVGAGI come from the germline V gene. The CDR3 covers 13 residues. The CDR3 sequence: CASTELVGGEQFF. CDR3 coding DNA: TGTGCCAGCACCGAATTAGTAGGGGGTGAGCAGTTCTTC.

The gene calls are TRBV7-2 and TRBJ2-2; 8 positions match TRBD2. The germline V gene has CDR1 SGHTA and CDR2 FQGNSA. Germline trimming cut 10 bases from V and 4 bases from J; bases unmatched to any gene: 14. This CDR3 comprises 16 residues. The CDR3 DNA sequence: TGTGCCAATTACCTAGGGGCGGGGGGACTCACCGGGGAGCTGTTTTTT. Translated, it gives CANYLGAGGLTGELFF. The full variable domain, rest sourced from reference TRBV7-2 and TRBJ2-2, is GAGVSQSPSNKVTEKGKDVELRCDPISGHTALYWYRQSLGQGLEFLIYFQGNSAPDKSGLPSDRFSAERTGGSVSTLTIQRTQQEDSAVYLCANYLGAGGLTGELFFGEGSRLTVL.

The chain recombines TRBV7-2 with TRBJ1-1; TRBD1 aligns across 7 bases. Germline lookup yields CDR1 SGHTA and CDR2 FQGNSA. Unmatched junction bases numbered 9, after V lost 5 bases and J lost 0 bases. CDR3 length: 16 residues. The CDR3 sequence is CASSPYPGQLNTEAFF. In DNA form, the CDR3 reads TGTGCCAGCAGCCCATACCCGGGACAGTTGAACACTGAAGCTTTCTTT.

The rearrangement joins TRBV6-1 to TRBJ2-1; 7 bases match TRBD1. There are 16 residues in the CDR3. V lost 4 bases, J lost 2 bases, and 8 bases stayed unmatched. Germline V lookup: CDR1 MNHNS, CDR2 SASEGT. The CDR3 DNA reads TGTGCCAGCAGTGTGGCCGGGACAGCAGCCTACAATGAGCAGTTCTTC. It translates to CASSVAGTAAYNEQFF.

V gene TRBV4-1 combines with J gene TRBJ2-1; D is unresolved. From germline, CDR1 is MGHRA and CDR2 YSYEKL. The CDR3 totals 14 residues. Trimming left V 4 bases short and J 5 bases short, with 12 bases between. CDR3 DNA: TGCGCCAGCAGCCCCCCCCTGTTTGACAATGAGCAGTTCTTC. Its protein product is CASSPPLFDNEQFF.

V and J are TRBV5-5 and TRBJ1-4; D unresolved. The CDR3 spans 15 residues. Germline assignment: CDR1 SGHKS and CDR2 YYEKEE (reference sequence). With 0 bases removed from V and 0 bases from J, the gap between germline ends came to 6 bases. In nucleotides, the CDR3 is TGTGCCAGCAGCTTGGGGGCAGCAACTAATGAAAAACTGTTTTTT. It encodes CASSLGAATNEKLFF.